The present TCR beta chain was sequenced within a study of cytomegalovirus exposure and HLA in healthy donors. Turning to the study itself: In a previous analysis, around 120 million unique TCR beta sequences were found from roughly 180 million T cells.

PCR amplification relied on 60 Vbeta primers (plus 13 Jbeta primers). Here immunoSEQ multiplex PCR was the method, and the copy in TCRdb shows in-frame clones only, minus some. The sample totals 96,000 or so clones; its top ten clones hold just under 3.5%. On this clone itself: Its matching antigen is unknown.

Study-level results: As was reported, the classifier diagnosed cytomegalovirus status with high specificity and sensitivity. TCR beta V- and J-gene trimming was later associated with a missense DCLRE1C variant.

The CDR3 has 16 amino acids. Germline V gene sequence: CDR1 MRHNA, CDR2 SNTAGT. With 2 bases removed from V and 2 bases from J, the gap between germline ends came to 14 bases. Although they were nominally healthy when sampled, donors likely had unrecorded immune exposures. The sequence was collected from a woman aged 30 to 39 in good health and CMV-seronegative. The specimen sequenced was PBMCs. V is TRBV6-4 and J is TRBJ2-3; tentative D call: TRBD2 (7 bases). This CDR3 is CASSDEGGGSTDTQYF. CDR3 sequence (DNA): TGTGCCAGCAGTGACGAAGGGGGGGGCTCCACAGATACGCAGTATTTT.